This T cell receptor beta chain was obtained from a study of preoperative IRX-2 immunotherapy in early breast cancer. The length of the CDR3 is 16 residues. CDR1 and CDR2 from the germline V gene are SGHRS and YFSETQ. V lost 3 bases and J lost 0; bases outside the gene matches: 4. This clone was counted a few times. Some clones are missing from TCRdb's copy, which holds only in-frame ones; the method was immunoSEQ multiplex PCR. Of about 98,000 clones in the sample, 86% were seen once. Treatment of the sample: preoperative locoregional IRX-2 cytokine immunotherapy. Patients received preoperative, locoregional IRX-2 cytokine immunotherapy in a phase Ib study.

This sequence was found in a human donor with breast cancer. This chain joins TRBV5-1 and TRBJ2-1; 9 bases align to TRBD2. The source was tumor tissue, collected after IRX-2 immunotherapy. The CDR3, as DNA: TGCGCCAGCAGCTGGAATAGCGGGAGCTCCTACAATGAGCAGTTCTTC. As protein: CASSWNSGSSYNEQFF. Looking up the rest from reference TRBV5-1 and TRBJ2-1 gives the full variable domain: KAGVTQTPRYLIKTRGQQVTLSCSPISGHRSVSWYQQTPGQGLQFLFEYFSETQRNKGNFPGRFSGRQFSNSRSEMNVSTLELGDSALYLCASSWNSGSSYNEQFFGPGTRLTVL.